This T cell receptor beta chain stems from a study of shared clonotypes between healthy human individuals. V shed 3 bases and J 5 bases; nucleotides not matched to a gene: 4. Per germline, CDR1 MGHDK and CDR2 SYGVNS. This CDR3 has 15 amino acids. HIV-negative, healthy adults without recent acute infections or vaccinations were the donors. Data came from immunoSEQ multiplex PCR; TCRdb stores just in-frame clones and leaves some out. Found here are over 700,000 clones, around 77% of them singletons; the top ten hold approximately 1.7%. This sequence joins TRBV25-1 and TRBJ2-2, with TRBD1 matching over 9 bases. Sequencing was performed on memory CD4+ T cells sorted from blood. Subset denoted: CD45RA-negative fraction. The sequence derives from a woman in her twenties or thirties in good health. CDR3 protein: CASSDSGQGTGELFF. In DNA form, the CDR3 reads TGTGCCAGCAGTGATTCCGGACAGGGGACCGGGGAGCTGTTTTTT.